This is a list of T cell receptor beta chains from one sample in a study of blood T cell repertoires in COVID-19. Data came from immunoSEQ multiplex PCR; TCRdb stores just in-frame clones and leaves some out. Of some 14,000 clones detected, less than 90% appear once; the ten largest clones hold about 18%. Sample: peripheral blood. The receptor set was obtained from a man aged 35 to 55 with active or convalescent COVID-19. Both conserved end residues are trimmed from each CDR3. Each record gives: J gene, V gene, CDR3 protein.

>TRBJ1-4|TRBV9
ASSVGVPWDRSVLTTNEKLF
>TRBJ2-4|TRBV27
ASSGGRTGMNIQY
>TRBJ1-1|TRBV12-3/TRBV12-4
ASSQTGDTEAF
>TRBJ2-1|TRBV5-4
ASSSQGVSYEQF
>TRBJ2-1|TRBV18
ASCQGVHFHEQF
>TRBJ1-5|TRBV2
ASSTGQGYNQPQH
>TRBJ1-2|TRBV7-8
ASSLGRNAYGYT
>TRBJ1-1|TRBV7-6
ASSLDGEAF
>TRBJ2-2|TRBV9
ASSRRSTGELF
>TRBJ1-5|TRBV28
ASSDWRQH
>TRBJ2-3|TRBV5-1
ASSLLLEGGTDTQY
>TRBJ2-6|TRBV7-3
ASSLFSGANVLT
>TRBJ1-6|TRBV10-3
ATSADSYNSPLH
>TRBJ1-2|TRBV7-9
ASRLGGKDGGYT
>TRBJ1-4|TRBV7-9
ASSSWTDAGEKLF
>TRBJ2-7|TRBV4-1
ASSQDLVYEQY
>TRBJ1-6|TRBV2
ASSDPRGGVGSPLH
>TRBJ2-5|TRBV7-3
ASSLERGDQETQY
>TRBJ2-3|TRBV7-8
ASRSLGDSQHHTQY
>TRBJ2-6|TRBV19
ASKFDRGANVLT
>TRBJ2-7|TRBV11-2
ASSPGTGRLEQY
>TRBJ1-5|TRBV19
ATNRGGSRNQPQH
>TRBJ2-1|TRBV2
ASLEKGAYNEQF
>TRBJ2-1|TRBV19
ASNGALNSYNEQF
>TRBJ2-5|TRBV2
ASSALDRGEETQY
>TRBJ1-2|TRBV7-9
ASSSRGDTSGYT
>TRBJ2-7|TRBV28
ASSAGGFTGQY
>TRBJ1-6|TRBV2
ASGILGGENSPLH
>TRBJ1-3|TRBV2
ASSEFWGESSGNTIY
>TRBJ2-7|TRBV6-5
ASSYTSVRSYEQY
>TRBJ1-5|TRBV10-3
AISDPGQGNQPQH
>TRBJ2-4|TRBV3-1/TRBV3-2
ASSRDFQDIQY
>TRBJ2-5|TRBV6-6
ASSSPGQEETQY
>TRBJ1-1|TRBV3-1/TRBV3-2
ASRRSHTEAF
>TRBJ2-3|TRBV7-6
ASSLGLAGGTDTQY
>TRBJ1-5|TRBV6-6
ASSTQGSQPQH
>TRBJ2-7|TRBV6-5
ASSPDRGLYEQY
>TRBJ1-1|TRBV27
ASSFLAGTGGIIEAF
>TRBJ2-3|TRBV6-5
ASSIRRVTDTQY
>TRBJ2-1|TRBV6-6
ASISRLSSYNEQF
>TRBJ2-3|TRBV7-2
ASSLDRVGTDTQY
>TRBJ1-5|TRBV18
ASSPDSYSNQPQH
>TRBJ2-3|TRBV13
ASSLGSSGDTDTQY
>TRBJ2-7|TRBV5-5
ASSLGGSSYEQY
>TRBJ2-1|TRBV7-9
ASSRQGRGQF
>TRBJ1-5|TRBV19
ASRTGGSNQPQH
>TRBJ2-3|TRBV5-5
ASGIGTGGRDTQY
>TRBJ2-7|TRBV7-9
ASSHPGQGTLLYEQY
>TRBJ2-7|TRBV7-2
ASSSYSGGVYEQY
>TRBJ1-1|TRBV7-2
ASSRNQIQGNTEAF
>TRBJ1-1|TRBV19
ASRRGLGTEAF
>TRBJ2-3|TRBV7-9
ASSSAGGTDTQY
>TRBJ2-7|TRBV3-1/TRBV3-2
ASTQGQGAYEQY
>TRBJ1-1|TRBV28
ASSYRGAFRENTEAF
>TRBJ1-2|TRBV7-2
ASSYLRGQGVDGYT